This is a list of T cell receptor beta chains from one sample in a study of T cells in tuberculosis. The assay was immunoSEQ multiplex PCR, and TCRdb's table has in-frame clones only and misses some. The sample yields 40,000 or so clones, roughly 94% seen once. This sample comprised PBMCs, obtained at tuberculosis diagnosis. These receptors originate from an adult with tuberculosis. Each CDR3 is given without its conserved first and last residue.

j_call: TRBJ2-1; v_call: TRBV10-3; cdr3_aa: AIRAAASYNEQF
j_call: TRBJ1-1; v_call: TRBV19; cdr3_aa: ASTDRPSNTEAF
j_call: TRBJ1-1; v_call: TRBV5-4; cdr3_aa: ASSLARGADGTEAF
j_call: TRBJ2-1; v_call: TRBV11-2; cdr3_aa: ASSSIGLAGGNEQF
j_call: TRBJ1-6; v_call: TRBV7-9; cdr3_aa: ASSPTTGALNSPLH
j_call: TRBJ2-7; v_call: TRBV6-1; cdr3_aa: ASSEKDYPTYEQY
j_call: TRBJ2-5; v_call: TRBV5-1; cdr3_aa: ATSAGTSGGFQETQY
j_call: TRBJ1-2; v_call: TRBV2; cdr3_aa: ASSATVGRGRNYGYT
j_call: TRBJ1-5; v_call: TRBV19; cdr3_aa: ASSLRPYSNQPQH
j_call: TRBJ1-2; v_call: TRBV25-1; cdr3_aa: ASSENTGMLNYGYT
j_call: TRBJ2-5; v_call: TRBV20-1; cdr3_aa: SAAQETQY
j_call: TRBJ2-1; v_call: TRBV2; cdr3_aa: ASTLEGNEQF
j_call: TRBJ1-1; v_call: TRBV7-2; cdr3_aa: ASSLRSGNTEAF
j_call: TRBJ2-6; v_call: TRBV18; cdr3_aa: ASSPEGANVLT
j_call: TRBJ2-3; v_call: TRBV2; cdr3_aa: ASSDNEVYTQY
j_call: TRBJ2-1; v_call: TRBV5-5; cdr3_aa: ASSPLLVRGGLEQF
j_call: TRBJ1-6; v_call: TRBV2; cdr3_aa: ASIQGGSPLH
j_call: TRBJ2-5; v_call: TRBV14; cdr3_aa: ASSQVGQYQETQY
j_call: TRBJ1-5; v_call: TRBV11-2; cdr3_aa: ASSPQGARNQPQH
j_call: TRBJ1-2; v_call: TRBV19; cdr3_aa: ASGLGTDYGYT
j_call: TRBJ2-3; v_call: TRBV11-2; cdr3_aa: ASSGASGGYSSTDTQY
j_call: TRBJ2-5; v_call: TRBV7-2; cdr3_aa: ASSYGVAETQY
j_call: TRBJ1-1; v_call: TRBV4-3; cdr3_aa: ASSPTDRGLNTEAF
j_call: TRBJ2-3; v_call: TRBV19; cdr3_aa: ATISRQGATDTQY
j_call: TRBJ1-1; v_call: TRBV11-2; cdr3_aa: ASSLRSNTEAF
j_call: TRBJ1-2; v_call: TRBV27; cdr3_aa: ASIFRVTGDFRTYGYT
j_call: TRBJ1-6; v_call: TRBV7-3; cdr3_aa: ASSQTGGALYSPLH